This TCR beta chain is from a study of blood T cell repertoires in COVID-19. Background on the study: Samples came from the United States, Italy and Spain, spanning acute and convalescent COVID-19.

TCRdb's table, derived via immunoSEQ multiplex PCR, lists solely in-frame clones and lacks some. The profile shows about 300,000 clones, 89% of them singletons. This receptor was identified in a man aged 18 to 35 who had recovered from COVID-19. Sequenced sample: peripheral blood.

For the CDR3, the DNA is TGTGCCAGCAGTATACAGGTTGAGGAGCAGTACTTC. It translates to CASSIQVEEQYF. The V gene is TRBV7-9, the J gene TRBJ2-7, with a possible D match to TRBD1 (5 bases). The CDR3 is 12 amino acids. V shed 6 bases and J shed 7 bases, with 13 bases lying between them. CDR1 SEHNR and CDR2 FQNEAQ come from the germline V gene (reference sequence).